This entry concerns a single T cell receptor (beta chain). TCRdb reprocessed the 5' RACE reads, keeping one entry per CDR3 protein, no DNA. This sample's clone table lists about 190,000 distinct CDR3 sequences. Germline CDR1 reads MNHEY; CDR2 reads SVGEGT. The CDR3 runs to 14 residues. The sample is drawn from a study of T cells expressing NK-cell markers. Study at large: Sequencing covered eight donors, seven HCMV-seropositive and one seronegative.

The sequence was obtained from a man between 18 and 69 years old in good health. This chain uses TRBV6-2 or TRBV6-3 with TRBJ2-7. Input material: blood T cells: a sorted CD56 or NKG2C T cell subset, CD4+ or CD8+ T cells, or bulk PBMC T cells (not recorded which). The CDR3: CASSSAGDYYEQYF.